Following are 30 T cell receptor beta chains from one sample sequenced in a study of cytomegalovirus exposure and HLA in healthy donors. The method was immunoSEQ multiplex PCR; TCRdb's version includes in-frame clones alone and lacks a portion of them. The sample includes tens of thousands of clones, around 90% of them seen just once. Source material: PBMCs. These receptors all stem from a man between 18 and 35 years old in good health and CMV-seronegative.

This chain uses TRBV7-2 with TRBJ1-3; D is uncertain. The V gene lost 1 base and the J gene lost 0 bases, with 7 bases spanning the gap. Germline CDR1 is SGHTA and CDR2 is FQGNSA. The CDR3 covers 15 residues. The CDR3 reads CASSLDRFSGNTIYF. In DNA, the CDR3 is TGTGCCAGCAGCTTAGATCGGTTCTCTGGAAACACCATATATTTT.

The chain couples TRBV7-2 to TRBJ2-3; no definite D call. V was cut by 3 bases and J by 3 bases, with 7 bases left in between. Germline loops: CDR1 SGHTA, CDR2 FQGNSA. This CDR3 region has 13 residues. The CDR3: CASSFVETDTQYF. CDR3 sequence (DNA): TGTGCCAGCAGCTTTGTAGAGACAGATACGCAGTATTTT.

The count of this clone is one. The chain joins TRBV5-6 to TRBJ1-1; no clear D gene. The ends were cut back, 4 bases at V and 0 bases at J, with 10 bases in the middle. Germline CDR1 SGHDT, CDR2 YYEEEE. This CDR3 region has 14 residues. This CDR3 is CASSIGGLNTEAFF. CDR3 in DNA: TGTGCCAGCAGCATTGGTGGCCTGAACACTGAAGCTTTCTTT.

V is TRBV4-2 and J is TRBJ2-1, with 7 bases identical to TRBD2. The CDR3 loop spans 15 amino acids. Trimming cost V 4 bases and J 5 bases; bases outside gene matches: 8. CDR1 LGHNA and CDR2 YNFKEQ come from the germline V gene. CDR3 in amino acids: CASSLREVENNEQFF. The CDR3 nucleotides read TGTGCCAGCAGCCTACGGGAGGTGGAGAACAATGAGCAGTTCTTC.

CDR3 residues: CASSTGGPEAFF. The CDR3 DNA reads TGTGCCAGTTCGACAGGGGGGCCTGAAGCTTTCTTT. The chain employs TRBV5-4 and TRBJ1-1, with 9 bases matching TRBD1. Germline values: CDR1 SGHNT, CDR2 YYREEE (reference sequence). The CDR3 consists of 12 residues. With 8 bases clipped from V and 6 bases from J, the junction kept 5 bases outside the gene matches.

This chain uses TRBV7-9 with TRBJ2-7; D is unresolved. Germline values: CDR1 SEHNR, CDR2 FQNEAQ (reference sequence). This CDR3 has 15 residues. V dropped 4 bases and J dropped 1 base, with 14 bases sitting between them. CDR3 in amino acids: CASSSQSPLSYEQYF. The CDR3 DNA reads as TGTGCCAGCAGCTCCCAAAGCCCCCTATCCTACGAGCAGTACTTC.

The chain links TRBV28 to TRBJ2-1; D is perhaps TRBD2 (6 bases). The V gene lost 0 bases and the J gene lost 9 bases, with 12 bases spanning the gap. The CDR3 runs 14 residues. The germline gives CDR1 MDHEN, CDR2 SYDVKM. This chain's CDR3 is CASSLWTSPSEQFF. The DNA for the CDR3 is TGTGCCAGCAGTTTATGGACTAGTCCCTCTGAGCAGTTCTTC.

The V gene is TRBV4-3, the J gene TRBJ2-1; possible D gene TRBD2, 6 bases. CDR1 is LGHNA, CDR2 YSLEER, per germline. This CDR3 spans 15 amino acids. V was cut by 5 bases and J by 8 bases, with 19 bases left in between. The DNA for the CDR3 is TGCGCCAGCAGCTATCGGGACTCCCGCGTGGATGAGCAGTTCTTC. Residues: CASSYRDSRVDEQFF.

This clone is a singleton in its sample. The chain links TRBV5-6 to TRBJ2-1, with D unresolved. Deletions cut 0 bases from V and 6 bases from J, with 13 bases between. CDR3 length equals 15 residues. The germline gives CDR1 SGHDT, CDR2 YYEEEE. The CDR3, as DNA: TGTGCCAGCAGCTTGGGACGACGACTCCTCAATGAGCAGTTCTTC. It yields the protein CASSLGRRLLNEQFF.

The chain links TRBV23-1 to TRBJ2-7, with D tentatively TRBD1 (6 bases). TRBV23-1 is marked as an open reading frame, function uncertain. The CDR3 sequence is 15 residues long. Trimming stripped 4 bases from V and 1 base from J, with 14 bases between. Here the CDR3 reads CASSPETGFSYEQYF. The DNA of the CDR3 is TGCGCCAGCAGTCCCGAGACAGGATTTTCCTACGAGCAGTACTTC.

The V gene is TRBV28, the J gene TRBJ2-5; 7 positions agree with TRBD2. V trimming: 3 bases; J trimming: 3 bases; junction bases outside the gene matches: 4. Germline CDR1 reads MDHEN; CDR2 reads SYDVKM. There are 14 residues in the CDR3. CDR3 bases: TGTGCCAGCAGTTTCGTGGGAGGGGAAGAGACCCAGTACTTC. This sequence encodes CASSFVGGEETQYF.

The rearrangement uses TRBV7-2 and TRBJ1-5; D not resolved. The CDR3 is 12 residues long. The germline V gene encodes CDR1 SGHTA and CDR2 FQGNSA. Trimming stripped 4 bases from V and 4 bases from J, with 5 bases between. The CDR3: CASSSFNQPQHF. CDR3 DNA sequence: TGTGCCAGCAGCTCCTTTAATCAGCCCCAGCATTTT.

This clone was found once. V and J are TRBV15 and TRBJ2-3, with 7 bases aligning to TRBD1. This CDR3 spans 15 amino acids. The germline gives CDR1 LNHNV, CDR2 YYDKDF (reference sequence). Losses at the gene ends were 1 base for V and 1 base for J; bases not matched to a gene: 2. The CDR3 is CATSRGGQGTDTQYF. CDR3 DNA: TGTGCCACCAGCAGAGGTGGACAGGGCACAGATACGCAGTATTTT.

The chain recombines TRBV5-4 with TRBJ2-7; TRBD2 agrees at 15 bases. This CDR3 region has 17 residues. J lost 3 bases, V lost 4 bases, and 8 bases had no gene match. From germline, CDR1 is SGHNT and CDR2 YYREEE (reference sequence). The CDR3 nucleotides read TGTGCCAGCAGCCCGGCCGGACTAGCGGGAGGGCACTACGAGCAGTACTTC. Translation gives CASSPAGLAGGHYEQYF. Supplemented by reference TRBV5-4 and TRBJ2-7, the full variable domain reads ETGVTQSPTHLIKTRGQQVTLRCSSQSGHNTVSWYQQALGQGPQFIFQYYREEENGRGNFPPRFSGLQFPNYSSELNVNALELDDSALYLCASSPAGLAGGHYEQYFGPGTRLTVT.

The genes are TRBV11-3 and TRBJ2-2, with 7 bases matching TRBD2. From germline, CDR1 is SGHNT and CDR2 YENEEA. This CDR3 is built from 13 residues. Unmatched junction bases numbered 6, after V lost 8 bases and J lost 6 bases. This CDR3 is CASGLRGAGELFF. In DNA form, the CDR3 reads TGTGCCAGCGGTCTTCGGGGGGCCGGGGAGCTGTTTTTT.

This clone was picked up one time. The rearrangement uses TRBV6-5 and TRBJ2-5, with 9 bases identical to TRBD1. The V and J ends lost 6 bases and 5 bases, in that order; junction bases with no gene match: 7. CDR1 and CDR2 (germline): MNHEY, SVGAGI. The CDR3 runs to 14 residues. CDR3: CASSKQGATETQYF. The CDR3 bases are TGTGCCAGCAGCAAACAGGGGGCGACGGAGACCCAGTACTTC.

The chain uses TRBV5-4 and TRBJ2-1; 8 nucleotides agree with TRBD2. The V gene end was trimmed by 5 bases and the J gene end by 9 bases; junction bases not matched to a gene: 10. The CDR3 sequence is 14 residues long. CDR1 is SGHNT and CDR2 is YYREEE in the germline V gene (reference sequence). The chain's CDR3 is CASSTRSGGPEQFF. The CDR3 DNA reads as TGTGCCAGCAGTACGCGATCGGGAGGGCCTGAGCAGTTCTTC.

The chain couples TRBV7-9 to TRBJ2-3; the match to TRBD2 covers 10 bases. The germline V gene has CDR1 SEHNR and CDR2 FQNEAQ (reference sequence). After removal of 5 bases from V and 4 bases from J, the junction contained 9 bases not matched to a gene. The CDR3 is 16 residues long. The CDR3 nucleotides are TGTGCCAGCAGCCCCGTGCGAGCGGGAGGGGCAGATACGCAGTATTTT. This codes for CASSPVRAGGADTQYF.

The V call is TRBV6-4, the J call TRBJ2-1; the match to TRBD2 covers 9 bases. The CDR3 covers 15 residues. The V gene end was trimmed by 4 bases and the J gene end by 9 bases; junction bases not matched to a gene: 10. Germline CDR1 and CDR2: MRHNA and SNTAGT. The CDR3 is CASSALAGNIGEQFF. Here the CDR3 DNA reads TGTGCCAGCAGTGCCCTAGCGGGAAATATAGGTGAGCAGTTCTTC.

The CDR3 sequence: CASSTTGEAFF. In DNA, the CDR3 is TGTGCCAGCAGTACGACAGGGGAAGCTTTCTTT. The rearrangement joins TRBV2 to TRBJ1-1; TRBD1 aligns across 7 bases. Trimming at V came to 5 bases and at J to 8 bases, leaving 2 bases not matched to a gene. The CDR3 has 11 residues. The V gene's germline CDR1 is SNHLY and CDR2 FYNNEI.

This rearrangement joins TRBV15 to TRBJ2-7; D perhaps matches TRBD1 (6 bases). The germline CDR1 and CDR2 sequences are LNHNV and YYDKDF (reference sequence). The CDR3 totals 17 residues. V lost 0 bases to trimming and J lost 4 bases, with 19 bases between them. The CDR3 DNA sequence: TGTGCCACCAGCAGAGATCAGGGGCAGGGTGGAAAATACGAGCAGTACTTC. Its protein product is CATSRDQGQGGKYEQYF.

This clone appeared a single time. The V gene is TRBV6-1, the J gene TRBJ1-4, with a weak D call TRBD1 (6 bases). This CDR3 is 14 amino acids long. V lost 8 bases and J 7 bases, leaving 17 bases between the germline ends. Germline V gene sequence: CDR1 MNHNS, CDR2 SASEGT. The CDR3 DNA reads TGTGCCAGCCGCCTGGACAGTGTGAGTGAAAAACTGTTTTTT. Its protein is CASRLDSVSEKLFF.

This clone has more than one count but fewer than ten. The V and J genes are TRBV15 and TRBJ2-3, with 8 bases identical to TRBD1. CDR3 length equals 15 residues. Germline V gene sequence: CDR1 LNHNV, CDR2 YYDKDF (reference sequence). With V trimmed by 1 base and J by 2 bases, 2 bases remained unmatched. The CDR3, as DNA: TGTGCCACCAGCAGAGGACAGGGGAACACAGATACGCAGTATTTT. The encoded protein is CATSRGQGNTDTQYF.

The rearrangement joins TRBV2 to TRBJ2-7; 11 bases line up with TRBD1. The germline gives CDR1 SNHLY, CDR2 FYNNEI. The CDR3 runs 15 residues. V lost 1 base to trimming and J lost 5 bases; unmatched junction nucleotides: 4. The CDR3 nucleotides read TGTGCCAGCAGTGAAGTAGGGACAGGGGGAAACGAGCAGTACTTC. Translating it yields CASSEVGTGGNEQYF.

The gene calls are TRBV13 and TRBJ2-7; 10 bases line up with TRBD2. The ends lost 5 bases at V and 2 bases at J; junction bases unmatched: 6. The CDR3 totals 15 residues. CDR1 PRHDT and CDR2 FYEKMQ come from the germline V gene (reference sequence). The CDR3 bases are TGTGCCAGCAGCCCCAGTGGACTAGCGGCCTACGAGCAGTACTTC. This encodes CASSPSGLAAYEQYF. Full variable domain (remainder filled in from reference TRBV13 and TRBJ2-7): AAGVIQSPRHLIKEKRETATLKCYPIPRHDTVYWYQQGPGQDPQFLISFYEKMQSDKGSIPDRFSAQQFSDYHSELNMSSLELGDSALYFCASSPSGLAAYEQYFGPGTRLTVT.

The chain employs TRBV5-1 and TRBJ2-1, with D perhaps TRBD1 (6 bases). The CDR3 consists of 15 residues. With 0 bases removed from V and 10 bases from J, the gap between germline ends came to 17 bases. Germline V gene sequence: CDR1 SGHRS, CDR2 YFSETQ. The CDR3 is CASSLVLGAEGEQFF. As DNA, the CDR3 is TGCGCCAGCAGCTTGGTTTTGGGGGCTGAAGGGGAGCAGTTCTTC.

V usage is TRBV27 and J usage is TRBJ2-1, with 14 bases fitting TRBD2. J was trimmed by 6 bases and V by 5 bases; bases with no gene match: 3. This CDR3 spans 15 amino acids. Germline lookup yields CDR1 MNHEY and CDR2 SMNVEV (reference sequence). The CDR3 loop is CASSAGLAGVNEQFF. The CDR3 DNA sequence: TGTGCCAGCAGTGCGGGACTAGCGGGAGTCAATGAGCAGTTCTTC.

V usage is TRBV7-2 and J usage is TRBJ2-7, with 7 bases matching TRBD2. CDR3 length equals 15 residues. Looked up from germline, CDR1 is SGHTA and CDR2 is FQGNSA. The trim removed 5 bases at V and 3 bases at J, leaving 10 bases unmatched. This CDR3 is CASSPPRGDGYEQYF. As DNA, the CDR3 is TGTGCCAGCAGCCCCCCCCGGGGGGATGGCTACGAGCAGTACTTC.

The chain links TRBV7-8 to TRBJ2-7; D perhaps matches TRBD2 (5 bases). V was pared by 7 bases and J by 3 bases, with 19 bases between. The CDR3 has 15 residues. The germline gives CDR1 SGHVS, CDR2 FQNEAQ. The chain's CDR3 is CASTLRAVTFYEQYF. The CDR3 coding sequence is TGTGCCAGCACCCTGCGGGCCGTGACTTTCTACGAGCAGTACTTC.

The genes are TRBV11-2 and TRBJ2-1; 10 bases are shared with TRBD1. Germline V gene lookup returns CDR1 SGHAT and CDR2 FQNNGV. This CDR3 is built from 15 residues. V lost 5 bases and J lost 4; bases outside the gene matches: 5. As DNA, the CDR3 is TGTGCCAGCAGCCTGGACAGGGGGATGTACAATGAGCAGTTCTTC. Translated: CASSLDRGMYNEQFF.